This T cell receptor beta chain was documented in a study of blood T cell repertoires in COVID-19. The wider study: PBMCs, B-cell-depleted T cells, or T cells provided the cDNA or gDNA that made up the material.

Resolution of symptoms, clearance, or two negative PCRs was present in recovered Cohort 3 donors. The CDR3 contains 12 residues. V lost 5 bases and J 6 bases, leaving 11 bases between the germline ends. Germline CDR1 PRHDT, CDR2 FYEKMQ (reference sequence). This clone was seen just once. In the authors' methods: Researchers report that nucleated cell counts were estimated from reference gene primer amplification. Produced via immunoSEQ multiplex PCR; TCRdb's table is partial and in-frame only. D and trimming come from the DNA, and the V and J calls and clone size come from that table. The repertoire holds about 130,000 clones, with about 79% as singletons.

This clonotype was sampled from a man aged 45-60 years who had recovered from COVID-19. The sequenced sample consisted of PBMCs or T cells enriched from blood (not recorded which). The V gene is TRBV13, the J gene TRBJ2-7, with a weak D call TRBD2 (6 bases). CDR3 in DNA: TGTGCCAGCAGCGTCACTAGCCTCGAGCAGTACTTC. This encodes CASSVTSLEQYF.